A single sample is the source of the 4 T cell receptor beta chains below, sequenced in a study of blood T cell repertoires in COVID-19. TCRdb's copy holds only in-frame clones and misses some; the assay was immunoSEQ multiplex PCR. The data hold 70,000 to 80,000 clones, with approximately 89% observed a single time. The sequencing sample was made of peripheral blood. Receptor source: an older woman with acute or convalescent COVID-19.

This clone showed up just a few times. The rearrangement links TRBV11-2 to TRBJ2-5; 12 bases are shared with TRBD2. The CDR3 loop spans 16 amino acids. Germline V gene sequence: CDR1 SGHAT, CDR2 FQNNGV. The junction had 6 bases not matched to a gene; V was cut back by 5 bases and J by 2 bases. This CDR3 is CASSLNLAGGQETQYF. As DNA, the CDR3 is TGTGCCAGCAGCCTCAACCTAGCGGGGGGGCAAGAGACCCAGTACTTC.

The chain uses TRBV5-1 and TRBJ2-7, with D possibly TRBD2 on 5 matching bases. Germline V gene data show CDR1 as SGHRS and CDR2 as YFSETQ. The CDR3 covers 14 residues. Trimming took off 0 bases at V and 5 bases at J, with 12 bases between the two ends. CDR3 residues: CASSLVGVMNEQYF. The CDR3 bases are TGCGCCAGCAGCTTGGTCGGGGTGATGAACGAGCAGTACTTC.

This clone was detected once. The DNA of the CDR3 is TGTGCCAGCAGCTTAGTCCCCAGGGACACTGAAGCTTTCTTT. It translates to CASSLVPRDTEAFF. The J gene is TRBJ1-1, the V gene TRBV7-2; maybe TRBD1 (5 bases). This CDR3 region has 14 residues. Deletions cut 1 base from V and 3 bases from J, with 9 bases between. Germline loops: CDR1 SGHTA, CDR2 FQGNSA.

This sequence joins TRBV9 and TRBJ1-5; D ambiguous. Trimming left V 9 bases short and J 5 bases short, with 24 bases between. The CDR3 spans 16 residues. Germline CDR1 reads SGDLS; CDR2 reads YYNGEE. Written as DNA, the CDR3 is TGTGCCAATCCCTGGTTAGAGCGGCACCACTATCAGCCCCAGCATTTT. Protein sequence: CANPWLERHHYQPQHF.